The clone carrying this T cell receptor (beta chain) was observed at least ten times. Its antigen is not known. This specimen belongs to a study of regulatory T cells in long-lasting Graves disease. Overall study findings and caveats: The persistent group shared 3,000 or so public clonotypes, more than the approximately 880 shared by new patients.

Arm-PCR of CDR3 regions and iRepertoire HTBI primers were the basis on which TCR beta libraries were built. In TCRdb, the multiplex PCR reads were re-called with MiXCR into one record per CDR3 protein. The data hold about 400,000 distinct CDR3 sequences, with around 21% observed a single time. The CDR3 has 14 residues. V lost 3 bases, J lost 3 bases, and 5 bases stayed unmatched. Germline CDR1 is SNHLY and CDR2 is FYNNEI. Time point reported: persistent/refractory GD, antithyroid drugs over 5 years with positive TRAb. There was RNA extracted from PBMCs, and the TCR library was made from it. Doctors identified Graves' disease using the American Thyroid Association guidelines.

The TCR was taken from a female donor with Graves disease. Sequenced material: peripheral blood mononuclear cells (PBMCs), taken when the disease was refractory, from a patient treated with antithyroid drugs. The J gene is TRBJ2-7, the V gene TRBV2, with 7 bases lining up with TRBD2. CDR3 sequence (DNA): TGTGCCAGCAGTGATTCAGCGGGAAGCTACGAGCAGTACTTC. Translation gives CASSDSAGSYEQYF.